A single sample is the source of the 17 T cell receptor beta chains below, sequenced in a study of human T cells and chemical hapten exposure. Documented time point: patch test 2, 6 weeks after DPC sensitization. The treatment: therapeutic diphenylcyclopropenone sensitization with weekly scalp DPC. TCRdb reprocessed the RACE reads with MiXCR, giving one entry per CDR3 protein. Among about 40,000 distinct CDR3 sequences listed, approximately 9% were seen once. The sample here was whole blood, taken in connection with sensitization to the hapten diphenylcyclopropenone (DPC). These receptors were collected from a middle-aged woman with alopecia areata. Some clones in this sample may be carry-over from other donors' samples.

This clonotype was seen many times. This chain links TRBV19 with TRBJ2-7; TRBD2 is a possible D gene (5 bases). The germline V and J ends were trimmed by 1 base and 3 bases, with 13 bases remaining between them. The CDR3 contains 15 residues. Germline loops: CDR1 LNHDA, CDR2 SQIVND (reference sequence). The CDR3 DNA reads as TGTGCCAGTAGTATAGGCCGGGGTAGCCACTACGAGCAGTACTTC. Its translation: CASSIGRGSHYEQYF.

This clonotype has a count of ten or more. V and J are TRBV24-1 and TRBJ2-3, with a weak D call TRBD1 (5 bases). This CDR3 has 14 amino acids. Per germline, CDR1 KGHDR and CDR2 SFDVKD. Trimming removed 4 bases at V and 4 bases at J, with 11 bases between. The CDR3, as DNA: TGTGCCACCAGTGACCCAACAGGATCAGATACGCAGTATTTT. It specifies CATSDPTGSDTQYF.

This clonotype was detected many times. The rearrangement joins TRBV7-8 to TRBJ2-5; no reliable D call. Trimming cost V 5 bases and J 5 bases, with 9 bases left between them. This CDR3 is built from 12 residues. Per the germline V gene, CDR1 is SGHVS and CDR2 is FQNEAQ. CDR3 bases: TGTGCCAGCAGCCCTCTCATGGAGACCCAGTACTTC. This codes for CASSPLMETQYF.

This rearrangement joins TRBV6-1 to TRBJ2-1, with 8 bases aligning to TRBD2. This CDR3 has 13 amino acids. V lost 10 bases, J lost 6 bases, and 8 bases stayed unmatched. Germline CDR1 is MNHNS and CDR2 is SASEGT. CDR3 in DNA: TGTGCCACCGGGGGGGCCATTATCAATGAGCAGTTCTTC. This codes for CATGGAIINEQFF.

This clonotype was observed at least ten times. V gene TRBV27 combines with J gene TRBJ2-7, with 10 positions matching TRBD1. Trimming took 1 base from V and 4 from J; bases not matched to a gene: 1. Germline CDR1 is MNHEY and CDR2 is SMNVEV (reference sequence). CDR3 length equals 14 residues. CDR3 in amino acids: CASSLLGQGYEQYF. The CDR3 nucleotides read TGTGCCAGCAGTTTATTGGGACAGGGGTACGAGCAGTACTTC.

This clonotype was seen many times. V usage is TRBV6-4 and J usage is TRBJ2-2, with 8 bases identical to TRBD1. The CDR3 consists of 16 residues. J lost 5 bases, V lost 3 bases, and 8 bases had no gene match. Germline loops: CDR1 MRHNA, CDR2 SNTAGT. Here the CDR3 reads CASSEGAGGATGELFF. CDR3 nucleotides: TGTGCCAGCAGTGAGGGAGCAGGGGGCGCGACCGGGGAGCTGTTTTTT.

CDR3 amino acids: CASSYSWGEQFF. As DNA, the CDR3 is TGCGCCAGCAGCTATAGTTGGGGTGAGCAGTTCTTC. V usage is TRBV5-1 and J usage is TRBJ2-1; D not resolved. There are 12 residues in the CDR3. V lost 3 bases and J 9 bases, leaving 10 bases between the germline ends. CDR1 and CDR2 (germline): SGHRS, YFSETQ.

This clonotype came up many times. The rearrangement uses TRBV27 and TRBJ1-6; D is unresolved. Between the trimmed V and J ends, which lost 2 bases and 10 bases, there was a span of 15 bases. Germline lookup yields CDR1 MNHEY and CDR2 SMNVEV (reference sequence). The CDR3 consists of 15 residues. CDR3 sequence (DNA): TGTGCCAGCAGTTTAAAGGTCTCAGGTCCCTCACCCCTCCACTTT. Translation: CASSLKVSGPSPLHF.

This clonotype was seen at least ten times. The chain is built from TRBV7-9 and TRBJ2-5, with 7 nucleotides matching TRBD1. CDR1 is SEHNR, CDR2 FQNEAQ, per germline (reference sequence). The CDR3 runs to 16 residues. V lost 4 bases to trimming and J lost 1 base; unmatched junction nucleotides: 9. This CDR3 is CASSSGQKGPQETQYF. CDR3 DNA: TGTGCCAGCAGCTCGGGACAGAAAGGACCCCAAGAGACCCAGTACTTC.

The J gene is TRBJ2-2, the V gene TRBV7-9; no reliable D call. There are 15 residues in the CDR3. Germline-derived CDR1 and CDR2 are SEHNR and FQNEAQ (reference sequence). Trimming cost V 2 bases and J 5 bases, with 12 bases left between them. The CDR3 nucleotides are TGTGCCAGCAGCTTATCTTTGGGCGGAACCGGGGAGCTGTTTTTT. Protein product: CASSLSLGGTGELFF.

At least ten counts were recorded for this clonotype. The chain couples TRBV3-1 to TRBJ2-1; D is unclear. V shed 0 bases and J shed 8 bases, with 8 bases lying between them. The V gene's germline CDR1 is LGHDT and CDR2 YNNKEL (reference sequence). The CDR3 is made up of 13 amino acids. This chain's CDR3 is CASSQDPFDEQFF. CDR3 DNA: TGTGCCAGCAGCCAAGATCCGTTTGATGAGCAGTTCTTC.

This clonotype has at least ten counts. The CDR3 DNA follows: TGCGCCAGCAGCCAAGGAAACACTGAAGCTTTCTTT. This sequence encodes CASSQGNTEAFF. The rearrangement joins TRBV4-1 to TRBJ1-1, with D hard to call. The germline V gene has CDR1 MGHRA and CDR2 YSYEKL. The CDR3 runs 12 residues. Between the trimmed V and J ends, which lost 1 base and 2 bases, there was a span of 2 bases.

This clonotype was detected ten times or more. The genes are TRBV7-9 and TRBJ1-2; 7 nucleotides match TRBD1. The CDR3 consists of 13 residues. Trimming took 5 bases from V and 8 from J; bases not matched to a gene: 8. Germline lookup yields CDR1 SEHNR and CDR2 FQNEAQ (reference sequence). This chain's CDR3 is CASSQKDRQGYTF. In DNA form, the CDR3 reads TGTGCCAGCAGCCAGAAGGACAGGCAGGGCTACACCTTC.

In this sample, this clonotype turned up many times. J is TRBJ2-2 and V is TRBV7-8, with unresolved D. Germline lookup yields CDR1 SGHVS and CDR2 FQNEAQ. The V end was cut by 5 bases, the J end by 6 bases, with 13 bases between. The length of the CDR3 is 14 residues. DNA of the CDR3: TGTGCCAGCAGCCGTCGCACCATTCCCGGGGAGCTGTTTTTT. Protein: CASSRRTIPGELFF. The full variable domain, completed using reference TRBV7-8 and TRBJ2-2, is GAGVSQSPRYKVAKRGQDVALRCDPISGHVSLFWYQQALGQGPEFLTYFQNEAQLDKSGLPSDRFFAERPEGSVSTLKIQRTQQEDSAVYLCASSRRTIPGELFFGEGSRLTVL.

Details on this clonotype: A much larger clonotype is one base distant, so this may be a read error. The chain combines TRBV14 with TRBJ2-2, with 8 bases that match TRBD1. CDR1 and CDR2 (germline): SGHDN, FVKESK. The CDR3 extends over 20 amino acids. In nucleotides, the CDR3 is TGTGCCGGCAGCCTATTCCCACCCGGGCGGGCAGGGGGCGCGACCGGGGAGCTGTTTTTT. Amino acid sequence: CAGSLFPPGRAGGATGELFF.

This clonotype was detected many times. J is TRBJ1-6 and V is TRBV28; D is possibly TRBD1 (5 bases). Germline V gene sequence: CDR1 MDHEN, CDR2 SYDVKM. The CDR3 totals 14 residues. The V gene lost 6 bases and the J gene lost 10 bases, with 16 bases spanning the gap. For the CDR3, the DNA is TGTGCCAGCAGACCAGGGAGGGATAGCTCACCCCTCCACTTT. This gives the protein CASRPGRDSSPLHF.

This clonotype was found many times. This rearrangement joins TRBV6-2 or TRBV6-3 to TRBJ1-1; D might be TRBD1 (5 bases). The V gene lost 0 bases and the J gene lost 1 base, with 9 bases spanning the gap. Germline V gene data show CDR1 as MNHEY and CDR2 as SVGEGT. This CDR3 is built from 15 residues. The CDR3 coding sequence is TGTGCCAGCAGTTACTCGCGGCAGGGGAACACTGAAGCTTTCTTT. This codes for CASSYSRQGNTEAFF.